These T cell receptor beta chains were read from a single sample in a study of cytomegalovirus exposure and HLA in healthy donors. Sequenced by immunoSEQ multiplex PCR; TCRdb stores in-frame clones only, minus some. The sample lists about 86,000 clones; around 79% were seen once. The sequenced sample was PBMCs. Receptor source: a woman aged 40-49 years in good health and CMV-seropositive. CDR3s include the opening cysteine and the closing phenylalanine or tryptophan. Fields, in order: J gene, V gene, D gene, CDR3 protein. D genes are given only for firm matches.

TRBJ2-7,TRBV28,.,CASSSLGGGYEQYF
TRBJ1-2,TRBV7-9,.,CASTPGEYYGYTF
TRBJ1-1,TRBV6-5,.,CASSYFPRGTNTEAFF
TRBJ2-5,TRBV30,.,CAWAEGVTGQETQYF
TRBJ2-5,TRBV27,.,CASSFAHRKETQYF
TRBJ1-1,TRBV28,TRBD1,CASSSSRGPEAFF
TRBJ2-6,TRBV7-9,TRBD2,CASSSIAGGPGANVLTF
TRBJ2-2,TRBV28,.,CASSMQGSTGELFF
TRBJ1-1,TRBV19,.,CASSIPTVRTEAFF
TRBJ1-3,TRBV7-8,.,CASSSTGGTIYF
TRBJ2-1,TRBV27,TRBD2,CASSLIWTSGSNIEQFF
TRBJ1-2,TRBV6-5,.,CASTDSSRGYTF
TRBJ2-6,TRBV7-9,.,CASSIRRDSSFSNVLTF
TRBJ1-1,TRBV5-6,TRBD1,CASSLVHRGTWNTEAFF
TRBJ1-5,TRBV6-5,TRBD1,CASRRQGGSNQPQHF
TRBJ2-7,TRBV15,TRBD2,CATSTVAGAYEQYF
TRBJ2-7,TRBV25-1,TRBD2,CASRRAGGSYEQYF
TRBJ1-2,TRBV27,.,CASSPGRAHYGYTF
TRBJ2-7,TRBV6-1,TRBD1,CASSGETGGSYEQYF
TRBJ1-2,TRBV6-1,TRBD1,CASSLRRGQEDGYTF